The 27 T cell receptor beta chains presented below share a single source sample, sequenced in a study of T cells in Graves' hyperthyroidism and ophthalmopathy. The TCR beta CDR3 regions underwent amplification using RNA transcripts as the source. Using the HTBI primer set, a first-round RT-PCR was run on the TCR CDR3. TCRdb reanalysed the multiplex PCR reads using MiXCR and keeps one entry per CDR3 protein. The repertoire holds 400,000 to 600,000 distinct CDR3 sequences, with 15% to 20% as singletons. The specimen sequenced was blood. The receptors were gathered from a woman between 25 and 40 years old with Graves' ophthalmopathy.

The genes are TRBV19 and TRBJ2-7; D might be TRBD1 or TRBD2, each matching 5 bases. The CDR3 contains 15 residues. Germline V gene sequence: CDR1 LNHDA, CDR2 SQIVND (reference sequence). V was shortened by 3 bases and J by 3 bases, with 15 bases between the two germline ends. In DNA, the CDR3 is TGTGCCAGTAGTATTGGGCTGGCAGGGAGCTACGAGCAGTACTTC. As protein: CASSIGLAGSYEQYF.

In its sample, this clonotype was seen a few times. The chain couples TRBV7-9 to TRBJ2-1, with 10 bases matching TRBD2. CDR1 and CDR2 (germline): SEHNR, FQNEAQ (reference sequence). The CDR3 totals 19 residues. V shed 1 base, J shed 4 bases, and the junction held 13 bases outside the gene matches. Here the CDR3 reads CASSLDSSTSGVHYNEQFF. CDR3 DNA: TGTGCCAGCAGCTTAGATTCTAGTACTAGCGGGGTGCATTACAATGAGCAGTTCTTC.

This clonotype was seen a handful of times. This rearrangement joins TRBV6-2 or TRBV6-3 to TRBJ1-1; D may be TRBD1 (5 bases). V lost 2 bases and J lost 7, with 14 bases in between. Germline V lookup: CDR1 MNHEY, CDR2 SVGEGT. The CDR3 contains 14 residues. In DNA, the CDR3 is TGTGCCAGCAGTTACCTGGGGGAGCTCAGTGAAGCTTTCTTT. The encoded protein is CASSYLGELSEAFF.

This rearrangement joins TRBV18 to TRBJ2-7, with D possibly being TRBD2 (5 bases). The germline gives CDR1 KGHSH, CDR2 LQKENI. V lost 2 bases to trimming and J lost 7 bases, with 21 bases between them. There are 16 residues in the CDR3. CDR3 sequence: CASSPNPMPGSQEQYF. The DNA for the CDR3 is TGTGCCAGCTCACCAAACCCCATGCCGGGATCCCAAGAGCAGTACTTC.

This clonotype came up many times. The V gene is TRBV20-1, the J gene TRBJ2-1, with 13 nucleotides matching TRBD2. The V gene end was trimmed by 5 bases and the J gene end by 8 bases; junction bases not matched to a gene: 12. There are 16 residues in the CDR3. CDR1 is DFQATT and CDR2 is SNEGSKA in the germline V gene (reference sequence). The CDR3 loop is CSAPSGTSGTWDEQFF. The CDR3 DNA reads TGCAGTGCTCCATCCGGGACTAGCGGGACTTGGGATGAGCAGTTCTTC.

Only a few counts were recorded for this clonotype. In DNA form, the CDR3 reads TGTGCCAGCAGCCCCCACGGCTCTGGAAACACCATATATTTT. Translation: CASSPHGSGNTIYF. This chain uses TRBV7-8 with TRBJ1-3, with D uncertain. Between the trimmed V and J ends, which lost 5 bases and 0 bases, there was a span of 8 bases. This CDR3 region has 14 residues. The V gene's germline CDR1 is SGHVS and CDR2 FQNEAQ.

This clonotype was counted ten times or more. The rearrangement links TRBV28 to TRBJ2-3, with D perhaps TRBD2 (6 bases). The CDR3 contains 18 residues. V lost 7 bases and J 0 bases, leaving 23 bases between the germline ends. Germline loops: CDR1 MDHEN, CDR2 SYDVKM. CDR3 loop: CASTFLSGGLPSTDTQYF. The DNA of the CDR3 is TGTGCCAGCACCTTTCTCTCCGGGGGACTTCCGAGCACAGATACGCAGTATTTT. Combining the CDR3 with reference TRBV28 and TRBJ2-3 gives the whole variable domain DVKVTQSSRYLVKRTGEKVFLECVQDMDHENMFWYRQDPGLGLRLIYFSYDVKMKEKGDIPEGYSVSREKKERFSLILESASTNQTSMYLCASTFLSGGLPSTDTQYFGPGTRLTVL.

This clonotype was counted between two and nine times. This chain connects TRBV9 to TRBJ2-5; 9 nucleotides line up with TRBD1. V dropped 2 bases and J dropped 5; count of bases not matched to a gene: 10. The CDR3 loop spans 16 amino acids. Germline-derived CDR1 and CDR2 are SGDLS and YYNGEE. This CDR3 reads CASSVSGTGKKETQYF. CDR3 bases: TGTGCCAGCAGCGTTTCCGGGACAGGGAAAAAGGAGACCCAGTACTTC.

This clonotype was found a few times. The rearrangement joins TRBV24-1 to TRBJ2-3; 8 nucleotides agree with TRBD2. Germline assignment: CDR1 KGHDR and CDR2 SFDVKD. The V and J ends lost 1 base and 9 bases, in that order; junction bases with no gene match: 8. This CDR3 region has 15 residues. The CDR3 region is CATSDFTGGILTQYF. The DNA for the CDR3 is TGTGCCACCAGTGATTTCACGGGGGGGATTTTAACGCAGTATTTT.

In its sample, this clonotype was seen many times. The chain couples TRBV7-2 to TRBJ2-7; D is undetermined. With 1 base removed from V and 3 bases from J, the gap between germline ends came to 10 bases. CDR1 SGHTA and CDR2 FQGNSA come from the germline V gene. This CDR3 contains 14 residues. CDR3 sequence (DNA): TGTGCCAGCAGCTTAGGGCCGAAGGACTACGAGCAGTACTTC. Protein: CASSLGPKDYEQYF.

Ten or more counts support this clonotype. The CDR3 region is CASSVEQGNTEAFF. CDR3 bases: TGTGCCAGCTCAGTTGAGCAGGGGAACACTGAAGCTTTCTTT. The chain joins TRBV18 to TRBJ1-1; D perhaps matches TRBD1 (5 bases). The CDR3 has 14 residues. Trimming took off 5 bases at V and 1 base at J, with 11 bases between the two ends. Germline loops: CDR1 KGHSH, CDR2 LQKENI. Looking up the rest from reference TRBV18 and TRBJ1-1 gives the full variable domain: NAGVMQNPRHLVRRRGQEARLRCSPMKGHSHVYWYRQLPEEGLKFMVYLQKENIIDESGMPKERFSAEFPKEGPSILRIQQVVRGDSAAYFCASSVEQGNTEAFFGQGTRLTVV.

This clonotype was seen repeatedly, ten times or more. V gene TRBV28 combines with J gene TRBJ2-4; D is undetermined. The ends were cut back, 7 bases at V and 0 bases at J, with 13 bases in the middle. This CDR3 is 15 amino acids long. Germline CDR1 MDHEN, CDR2 SYDVKM. The CDR3 DNA sequence: TGTGCCAGCACCCCAATTGACTTAGCCAAAAACATTCAGTACTTC. Translation gives CASTPIDLAKNIQYF.

This clonotype appeared many times. This chain joins TRBV2 and TRBJ1-2; unclear D gene. The CDR3 contains 17 residues. The germline V gene encodes CDR1 SNHLY and CDR2 FYNNEI. V was shortened by 0 bases and J by 7 bases, with 21 bases between the two germline ends. CDR3 in amino acids: CASSEARLDQVGGGYTF. As DNA, the CDR3 is TGTGCCAGCAGTGAAGCCCGACTAGATCAGGTGGGAGGTGGCTACACCTTC. Drawing the rest from reference TRBV2 and TRBJ1-2, the complete variable domain is EPEVTQTPSHQVTQMGQEVILRCVPISNHLYFYWYRQILGQKVEFLVSFYNNEISEKSEIFDDQFSVERPDGSNFTLKIRSTKLEDSAMYFCASSEARLDQVGGGYTFGSGTRLTVV.

This clonotype was seen many times. The V gene is TRBV5-1, the J gene TRBJ2-1; D not certain. V was pared by 4 bases and J by 4 bases, with 12 bases between. Germline V gene data show CDR1 as SGHRS and CDR2 as YFSETQ. The CDR3 consists of 14 residues. This CDR3 is CASSENGEYNEQFF. The CDR3 DNA follows: TGCGCCAGCAGCGAAAACGGAGAATACAATGAGCAGTTCTTC.

Many counts were recorded for this clonotype. The V and J genes are TRBV12-3 or TRBV12-4 and TRBJ2-7; D unresolved. With 7 bases removed from V and 9 bases from J, the gap between germline ends came to 16 bases. This CDR3 region has 12 residues. The chain's CDR3 is CASKGDAARQYF. CDR3 nucleotides: TGTGCCAGCAAAGGAGATGCAGCACGGCAGTACTTC.

This clonotype was seen at least ten times. This chain uses TRBV2 with TRBJ2-1, with 9 bases fitting TRBD2. The trim removed 4 bases at V and 8 bases at J, leaving 12 bases unmatched. Germline V gene data show CDR1 as SNHLY and CDR2 as FYNNEI. The CDR3 length is 16 residues. The CDR3 bases are TGTGCCAGCAGTGTCGTAGGGCGGGAGGGCCGCGATGAGCAGTTCTTC. Protein: CASSVVGREGRDEQFF.

The chain employs TRBV6-1 and TRBJ1-1; D might be TRBD1 (5 bases). The germline CDR1 and CDR2 sequences are MNHNS and SASEGT. The CDR3 is 12 residues long. The germline V and J ends were trimmed by 6 bases and 4 bases, with 9 bases remaining between them. The CDR3 spells CASRQESTEAFF. DNA for the CDR3: TGTGCCAGCAGACAGGAGAGCACTGAAGCTTTCTTT.

V usage is TRBV7-9 and J usage is TRBJ2-7; 7 bases line up with TRBD1. The junction had 19 bases not matched to a gene; V was cut back by 5 bases and J by 6 bases. CDR3 length: 17 amino acids. Germline CDR1 SEHNR, CDR2 FQNEAQ (reference sequence). The CDR3 nucleotides read TGTGCCAGCAGCCAAGAGGGTGAGGGGGCGCTTTTGGTCGAGCAGTACTTC. Its protein product is CASSQEGEGALLVEQYF. The whole variable domain, remainder taken from reference TRBV7-9 and TRBJ2-7, is DTGVSQNPRHKITKRGQNVTFRCDPISEHNRLYWYRQTLGQGPEFLTYFQNEAQLEKSRLLSDRFSAERPKGSFSTLEIQRTEQGDSAMYLCASSQEGEGALLVEQYFGPGTRLTVT.

This clonotype was observed many times. V usage is TRBV11-2 and J usage is TRBJ2-1; 7 positions agree with TRBD1. Germline V gene data show CDR1 as SGHAT and CDR2 as FQNNGV. CDR3 length: 15 amino acids. After removal of 5 bases from V and 10 bases from J, the junction contained 14 bases not matched to a gene. The CDR3 reads CASSPDRAQGVEQFF. CDR3 coding DNA: TGTGCCAGCAGCCCCGACAGGGCCCAAGGGGTGGAGCAGTTCTTC.

This clonotype was detected ten times or more. The chain links TRBV3-1 to TRBJ2-7; 10 nucleotides agree with TRBD2. The length of the CDR3 is 15 residues. Per the germline V gene, CDR1 is LGHDT and CDR2 is YNNKEL (reference sequence). Germline trimming cut 2 bases from V and 4 bases from J; bases unmatched to any gene: 5. The CDR3 bases are TGTGCCAGCAGCCAACCTGGACTAGCGGATTACGAGCAGTACTTC. The encoded protein is CASSQPGLADYEQYF.

The chain uses TRBV12-3 or TRBV12-4 and TRBJ2-2; 7 bases align to TRBD2. The CDR3 runs 14 residues. Unmatched junction bases numbered 11, after V lost 11 bases and J lost 5 bases. The CDR3 protein is CAGSAGRGTGELFF. The CDR3 DNA sequence: TGTGCCGGCTCAGCGGGGAGAGGGACCGGGGAGCTGTTTTTT.

At least ten counts were recorded for this clonotype. V and J are TRBV7-9 and TRBJ2-5; D is uncertain. From germline, CDR1 is SEHNR and CDR2 FQNEAQ (reference sequence). V was cut by 4 bases and J by 7 bases, with 16 bases left in between. CDR3 size: 14 residues. CDR3 region: CASSSPKGPATQYF. The CDR3 nucleotides are TGTGCCAGCAGCTCTCCGAAGGGTCCAGCGACCCAGTACTTC.

This clonotype was counted between two and nine times. V usage is TRBV30 and J usage is TRBJ2-7; possible D gene TRBD1, 5 bases. In germline, CDR1 is GTSNPN, CDR2 SVGIG (reference sequence). The CDR3 spans 12 residues. The V gene lost 1 base and the J gene lost 5 bases, with 9 bases spanning the gap. The CDR3 DNA is TGTGCCTGGAGTGCCTCCAGGGACGAGCAGTACTTC. Translating gives CAWSASRDEQYF.

This clonotype has a count of ten or more. The chain is built from TRBV2 and TRBJ2-1; 9 bases map to TRBD1. The ends lost 7 bases at V and 3 bases at J; junction bases unmatched: 4. From germline, CDR1 is SNHLY and CDR2 FYNNEI. The CDR3 spans 14 residues. The CDR3 spells CASKDRGHYNEQFF. The CDR3 DNA reads as TGTGCCAGCAAGGACAGGGGTCACTACAATGAGCAGTTCTTC.

This clonotype was recorded at least ten times. The J gene is TRBJ2-3, the V gene TRBV27; 9 nucleotides line up with TRBD2. CDR1 MNHEY and CDR2 SMNVEV come from the germline V gene (reference sequence). Trimming cost V 8 bases and J 9 bases; bases outside gene matches: 15. The CDR3 contains 15 residues. CDR3 nucleotides: TGTGCCAGCTGGAACCCGACTAGCGGAAAGCCGACGCAGTATTTT. This gives the protein CASWNPTSGKPTQYF.

This clonotype was seen more than once but under ten times. The chain combines TRBV7-9 with TRBJ1-1; unclear D gene. Germline loops: CDR1 SEHNR, CDR2 FQNEAQ (reference sequence). The CDR3 spans 14 residues. Trimming cost V 4 bases and J 3 bases, with 12 bases left between them. The CDR3 protein is CASSSSDGHTEAFF. The DNA for the CDR3 is TGTGCCAGCAGCTCTTCGGACGGGCACACTGAAGCTTTCTTT.

The chain uses TRBV7-3 and TRBJ2-7; 9 bases fit TRBD1. The germline V gene has CDR1 SGHTA and CDR2 FQGTGA. The CDR3 totals 15 residues. Trimming cost V 5 bases and J 5 bases; bases outside gene matches: 10. The CDR3 region is CASSTQTGTGHEQYF. CDR3 coding DNA: TGTGCCAGCAGCACTCAGACCGGGACAGGGCACGAGCAGTACTTC.